Shown below are 32 T cell receptor beta chains from a single sample sequenced in a study of early T cells in non-severe SARS-CoV-2 infection. Via MiXCR, TCRdb re-called the 5' RACE reads, giving one row per CDR3 protein. Of approximately 35,000 distinct CDR3 sequences listed, roughly 7.1% were seen once; the top ten hold about 12%. The input for sequencing was whole blood, taken at baseline. These receptor sequences come from an adult who was a healthcare worker with PCR-confirmed SARS-CoV-2 infection or an uninfected control (not recorded which).

At least ten counts were recorded for this clonotype. The chain joins TRBV5-1 to TRBJ1-4; no clear D. Germline V CDR1 and CDR2: SGHRS, YFSETQ. There are 17 residues in the CDR3. V was shortened by 1 base and J by 1 base, with 14 bases between the two germline ends. The CDR3 DNA reads as TGCGCCAGCAGCTTGAGGGCAGGCTGGGGAACTAATGAAAAACTGTTTTTT. As protein: CASSLRAGWGTNEKLFF.

The sample holds many counts of this clonotype. The V call is TRBV24-1, the J call TRBJ1-5; D gene uncertain. V was pared by 5 bases and J by 0 bases, with 13 bases between. This CDR3 spans 16 amino acids. In germline, CDR1 is KGHDR, CDR2 SFDVKD. The DNA for the CDR3 is TGTGCCACCAGTGGTCAGAAAATATATAGCAATCAGCCCCAGCATTTT. Translated: CATSGQKIYSNQPQHF.

This clonotype has a count of ten or more. The V and J genes are TRBV20-1 and TRBJ1-1; D ambiguous. V shed 3 bases and J shed 4 bases, with 9 bases lying between them. The CDR3 covers 12 residues. Per the germline V gene, CDR1 is DFQATT and CDR2 is SNEGSKA (reference sequence). This chain's CDR3 is CSASLVVTEAFF. DNA of the CDR3: TGCAGTGCTAGTCTCGTGGTCACTGAAGCTTTCTTT.

This clonotype appeared a few times. CDR3 in DNA: TGTGCCAGCAGCTCTCCCACGGGGGGAGTGAGAACAGATACGCAGTATTTT. Encoded protein: CASSSPTGGVRTDTQYF. The chain uses TRBV7-9 and TRBJ2-3; TRBD2 agrees at 7 bases. V lost 4 bases, J lost 3 bases, and 13 bases stayed unmatched. There are 17 residues in the CDR3. Germline CDR1 is SEHNR and CDR2 is FQNEAQ (reference sequence).

In regard to this clonotype: A clone one base away is much larger, so this may be a read error. CDR3 DNA sequence: TGCAGTGCCCGTTCCCCCTGGGTTGCAGAGGCCCAGTACTTC. It translates to CSARSPWVAEAQYF. The chain employs TRBV20-1 and TRBJ2-5; D is undetermined. This CDR3 contains 14 residues. Germline assignment: CDR1 DFQATT and CDR2 SNEGSKA (reference sequence).

Ten or more counts support this clonotype. The V gene is TRBV2, the J gene TRBJ2-1, with 11 bases lining up with TRBD2. This CDR3 spans 16 amino acids. Germline CDR1 is SNHLY and CDR2 is FYNNEI. V was clipped by 5 bases and J by 4 bases; unmatched bases: 7. The CDR3 DNA is TGTGCCAGCAGTTACTCCGGGACTAGCGGATACAATGAGCAGTTCTTC. Amino acids: CASSYSGTSGYNEQFF.

This clonotype has ten or more counts. The V gene is TRBV20-1, the J gene TRBJ2-3, with 15 bases aligning to TRBD2. The length of the CDR3 is 15 residues. CDR1 is DFQATT and CDR2 is SNEGSKA in the germline V gene (reference sequence). V was pared by 5 bases and J by 6 bases, with 6 bases of the junction left unmatched. Here the CDR3 reads CSAAGTSGRRDTQYF. The CDR3 region has the DNA TGCAGTGCTGCCGGGACTAGCGGGAGGAGGGATACGCAGTATTTT.

This clonotype was recorded many times. This chain joins TRBV30 and TRBJ2-7, with 7 bases that match TRBD2. From germline, CDR1 is GTSNPN and CDR2 SVGIG (reference sequence). CDR3 length: 13 residues. V gave up 3 bases and J gave up 3 bases; unmatched junction bases: 5. DNA for the CDR3: TGTGCCTGGAGGAATAGCGGGCTCTACGAGCAGTACGTC. The encoded protein is CAWRNSGLYEQYV.

This clonotype was seen repeatedly, ten times or more. The rearrangement uses TRBV4-3 and TRBJ1-1, with TRBD1 as a possible D gene (5 bases). Germline values: CDR1 LGHNA, CDR2 YSLEER. Trimming removed 0 bases from V and 1 base from J, with 18 bases in between. This CDR3 is 18 amino acids long. The DNA for the CDR3 is TGCGCCAGCAGCCAAGATGGGGTGTTTGGGGGATCGAACACTGAAGCTTTCTTT. Its translation: CASSQDGVFGGSNTEAFF.

This clonotype was recorded many times. The chain joins TRBV29-1 to TRBJ2-1; tentative D call: TRBD2 (7 bases). The CDR3 is 11 residues long. V was clipped by 4 bases and J by 9 bases, with 10 bases between them. Germline CDR1 reads SQVTM; CDR2 reads ANQGSEA. The CDR3: CSVAGGSEQFF. CDR3 in DNA: TGCAGCGTTGCGGGGGGCAGTGAGCAGTTCTTC.

Ten or more counts support this clonotype. The chain has TRBV12-3 or TRBV12-4 and TRBJ2-3, with D unresolved. V dropped 6 bases and J dropped 0 bases, with 10 bases sitting between them. CDR3 size: 14 residues. The CDR3 DNA is TGTGCCAGCAGCCTCTCGCGTAGCACAGATACGCAGTATTTT. This encodes CASSLSRSTDTQYF.

This clonotype was seen ten or more times. The V call is TRBV4-3, the J call TRBJ2-2; unclear D gene. CDR1 is LGHNA and CDR2 is YSLEER in the germline V gene. Trimming took 2 bases from V and 8 from J, leaving 9 bases between them. The CDR3 is made up of 13 amino acids. The CDR3 DNA follows: TGCGCCAGCAGCCAATCCGGACCGGGGGAGCTGTTTTTT. This encodes CASSQSGPGELFF.

The CDR3 protein is CASSLSSSGSIFTDTQYF. As DNA, the CDR3 is TGTGCCAGCAGTTTGAGTTCTAGCGGGAGTATTTTTACAGATACGCAGTATTTT. V is TRBV12-3 or TRBV12-4 and J is TRBJ2-3, with TRBD2 identical over 10 bases. The V and J ends lost 3 bases and 3 bases, in that order; junction bases with no gene match: 12. The CDR3 covers 18 residues.

In this sample, this clonotype turned up many times. The chain is built from TRBV5-1 and TRBJ1-1; D is uncertain. This CDR3 has 14 amino acids. Trimming removed 4 bases from V and 0 bases from J, with 10 bases in between. Germline CDR1 is SGHRS and CDR2 is YFSETQ. CDR3 DNA: TGCGCCAGCAGCCCGGAGTACATGAACACTGAAGCTTTCTTT. It yields the protein CASSPEYMNTEAFF.

This clonotype was seen ten or more times. V usage is TRBV29-1 and J usage is TRBJ2-1; D perhaps matches TRBD2 (5 bases). The germline gives CDR1 SQVTM, CDR2 ANQGSEA. This CDR3 has 11 amino acids. V was shortened by 5 bases and J by 10 bases, with 12 bases between the two germline ends. CDR3 nucleotide sequence: TGCAGCGTTTACCTAGCAGAAGAGCAGTTCTTC. Its translation is CSVYLAEEQFF.

This clonotype has at least ten counts. The chain uses TRBV7-2 and TRBJ1-2; the D is unclear. Trimming removed 2 bases at V and 3 bases at J, with 19 bases between. Germline V gene data show CDR1 as SGHTA and CDR2 as FQGNSA. This CDR3 spans 17 amino acids. As DNA, the CDR3 is TGTGCCAGCAGCTTAAATGTCGAGGGCGGCGCTCACTATGGCTACACCTTC. Its protein product is CASSLNVEGGAHYGYTF.

The chain combines TRBV7-2 with TRBJ2-5; possible D gene TRBD2, 6 bases. The V gene lost 0 bases and the J gene lost 1 base, with 12 bases spanning the gap. In germline, CDR1 is SGHTA, CDR2 FQGNSA. The CDR3 is made up of 16 amino acids. CDR3 coding DNA: TGTGCCAGCAGCTTAGCGAGTAGCGGAGGCCAAGAGACCCAGTACTTC. Its protein product is CASSLASSGGQETQYF.

This clonotype was observed a handful of times. The rearrangement links TRBV15 to TRBJ2-1, with D perhaps matching TRBD2 (5 bases). Trimming pared 0 bases from V and 8 bases from J, leaving 20 bases between. The CDR3 is 17 residues long. Germline V CDR1 and CDR2: LNHNV, YYDKDF (reference sequence). This CDR3 reads CATSRDRTRVREDEQFF. The CDR3 DNA is TGTGCCACCAGCAGAGACCGCACTAGAGTCCGAGAGGATGAGCAGTTCTTC.

The gene calls are TRBV7-3 and TRBJ2-1; 8 nucleotides match TRBD2. Per germline, CDR1 SGHTA and CDR2 FQGTGA. The CDR3 has 20 amino acids. V dropped 1 base and J dropped 3; count of bases not matched to a gene: 17. The CDR3 spells CASSLKGDTVTGTSYNEQFF. The CDR3 DNA reads TGTGCCAGCAGCTTAAAGGGGGACACAGTAACCGGGACTAGCTACAATGAGCAGTTCTTC.

This clonotype was detected ten times or more. The chain links TRBV20-1 to TRBJ1-1; no clear D. The V and J ends lost 0 bases and 1 base respectively, with 12 bases between them. CDR3 length equals 15 residues. The V gene's germline CDR1 is DFQATT and CDR2 SNEGSKA (reference sequence). CDR3 in DNA: TGCAGTGCTAGAGATCTGGCAGCACAGAACACTGAAGCTTTCTTT. It codes for CSARDLAAQNTEAFF.

This clonotype was seen a few times. This chain links TRBV6-2 or TRBV6-3 with TRBJ2-5; tentative D call: TRBD1 (5 bases). Per germline, CDR1 MNHEY and CDR2 SVGEGT. V lost 6 bases and J lost 0, with 11 bases in between. This CDR3 comprises 14 residues. CDR3 residues: CASSLRQNQETQYF. The CDR3 DNA is TGTGCCAGCAGCCTTCGACAGAACCAAGAGACCCAGTACTTC.

About this clonotype: This may be a read error, as it is one base from a much larger clone. The chain joins TRBV29-1 to TRBJ2-7; TRBD2 agrees at 12 bases. V lost 7 bases to trimming and J lost 3 bases; unmatched junction nucleotides: 4. The CDR3 covers 13 residues. CDR1 SQVTM and CDR2 ANQGSEA come from the germline V gene. The chain's CDR3 is CSARTSGIYEQYF. For the CDR3, the DNA is TGCAGCGCCAGGACTAGCGGGATCTACGAGCAGTACTTC.

This clonotype was seen ten or more times. This chain links TRBV4-3 with TRBJ2-3, with 8 nucleotides matching TRBD1. The germline V gene encodes CDR1 LGHNA and CDR2 YSLEER. The CDR3 consists of 16 residues. V shed 2 bases and J 4 bases; nucleotides not matched to a gene: 8. The CDR3 loop reads CASSQTTGVYADTQYF. In DNA, the CDR3 is TGCGCCAGCAGCCAAACGACAGGGGTGTATGCAGATACGCAGTATTTT.

The sample holds many counts of this clonotype. The chain combines TRBV30 with TRBJ1-1, with a possible D match to TRBD1 (6 bases). The CDR3 consists of 14 residues. Trimming removed 8 bases at V and 5 bases at J, with 21 bases between. Per germline, CDR1 GTSNPN and CDR2 SVGIG (reference sequence). The DNA of the CDR3 is TGTGCCGCTTCGGGGGCGGGTAAAAGGACTGAAGCTTTCTTT. Amino acid sequence: CAASGAGKRTEAFF.

This clonotype appeared many times. In nucleotides, the CDR3 is TGTGCCAGCAGTTTGGCTCCAGGGGCAGAGACCCAGTACTTC. Translation: CASSLAPGAETQYF. The chain has TRBV12-3 or TRBV12-4 and TRBJ2-5; possibly TRBD1 for D (6 bases). Trimming took 3 bases from V and 4 from J, leaving 12 bases between them. The CDR3 contains 14 residues.

The chain links TRBV7-9 to TRBJ1-1; D unclear. The CDR3 consists of 10 residues. V was cut by 3 bases and J by 8 bases, with 4 bases left in between. CDR1 is SEHNR and CDR2 is FQNEAQ in the germline V gene (reference sequence). CDR3 nucleotides: TGTGCCAGCAGCTTTTCCGAAGCTTTCTTT. It is translated as CASSFSEAFF.

The chain has TRBV6-1 and TRBJ2-5; 10 nucleotides agree with TRBD1. Losses at the gene ends were 6 bases for V and 5 bases for J; bases not matched to a gene: 9. Germline V CDR1 and CDR2: MNHNS, SASEGT. The CDR3 length is 15 residues. CDR3 protein: CASRALTGGAETQYF. The CDR3 region has the DNA TGTGCCAGCAGAGCCCTGACAGGGGGCGCGGAGACCCAGTACTTC.

The J gene is TRBJ2-7, the V gene TRBV18, with D possibly TRBD2 on 6 matching bases. Trimming cost V 4 bases and J 2 bases, with 9 bases left between them. Germline values: CDR1 KGHSH, CDR2 LQKENI. CDR3 size: 13 residues. In DNA, the CDR3 is TGTGCCAGCTCACAGACTAGTGCCTACGAGCAGTACTTC. It encodes CASSQTSAYEQYF.

The rearrangement uses TRBV12-3 or TRBV12-4 and TRBJ2-5, with 9 bases lining up with TRBD2. Unmatched junction bases numbered 8, after V lost 5 bases and J lost 7 bases. CDR3 length: 14 residues. This chain's CDR3 is CASSLTSGTRTQYF. The CDR3 DNA follows: TGTGCCAGCAGTCTGACTAGCGGCACCCGGACCCAGTACTTC.

This clonotype was counted a few times. This chain links TRBV4-1 with TRBJ2-1; D unresolved. In germline, CDR1 is MGHRA, CDR2 YSYEKL. V was cut by 0 bases and J by 3 bases, with 3 bases left in between. This CDR3 has 13 residues. The CDR3 DNA is TGCGCCAGCAGCCAAGATAGCTACAATGAGCAGTTCTTC. Protein sequence: CASSQDSYNEQFF.

By proportion, this clonotype is medium-sized. This sequence joins TRBV29-1 and TRBJ2-1; 9 nucleotides agree with TRBD2. The germline gives CDR1 SQVTM, CDR2 ANQGSEA. CDR3 size: 13 residues. Trimming cost V 5 bases and J 4 bases; bases outside gene matches: 3. The CDR3 reads CSVRLAAYNEQFF. CDR3 bases: TGCAGCGTTCGACTAGCGGCATACAATGAGCAGTTCTTC.

At least ten counts were recorded for this clonotype. This sequence joins TRBV20-1 and TRBJ1-1; the match to TRBD1 covers 7 bases. Germline CDR1 DFQATT, CDR2 SNEGSKA (reference sequence). With V trimmed by 0 bases and J by 6 bases, 7 bases remained unmatched. The length of the CDR3 is 14 residues. DNA of the CDR3: TGCAGTGCTAGAGAATCGACAGGGTACCCTGAAGCTTTCTTT. This sequence encodes CSARESTGYPEAFF.